This paragraph reports one T cell receptor (beta chain). Its antigen is currently unknown. This record comes from a study of beta chain features in type 1 diabetes. Stem cell-like memory, regulatory, central memory and naive CD4+ cells were sorted via CD45RO/CCR7/CD25/CD127/CD95/CD27. Each sorted fraction was over 95% pure. Of the isolated RNA, all was reverse transcribed, and so the sequenced material was expressed TCRB transcripts. Produced via immunoSEQ multiplex PCR; TCRdb's table is partial and in-frame only. The sample carries roughly 70,000 clones, 45% to 50% recorded once. Study findings and constraints: For Type 1 diabetes patients, all four CD4+ subsets carried TCRB CDR3s that were moderately but significantly shorter. Compared to healthy donors, patients appeared to have naive, central memory and Treg TCRB repertoires that were more alike.

V lost 1 base to trimming and J lost 4 bases, with 5 bases between them. Per germline, CDR1 MGHDK and CDR2 SYGVNS. There are 12 residues in the CDR3. Sample: central memory CD4+ T cells from blood. This clonotype was sampled from a man aged 25-45 years with type 1 diabetes. The V call is TRBV25-1, the J call TRBJ2-7, with D uncertain. The CDR3 nucleotides read TGTGCCAGCAGTGAATCCTCTTACGAGCAGTACTTC. This translates into CASSESSYEQYF.